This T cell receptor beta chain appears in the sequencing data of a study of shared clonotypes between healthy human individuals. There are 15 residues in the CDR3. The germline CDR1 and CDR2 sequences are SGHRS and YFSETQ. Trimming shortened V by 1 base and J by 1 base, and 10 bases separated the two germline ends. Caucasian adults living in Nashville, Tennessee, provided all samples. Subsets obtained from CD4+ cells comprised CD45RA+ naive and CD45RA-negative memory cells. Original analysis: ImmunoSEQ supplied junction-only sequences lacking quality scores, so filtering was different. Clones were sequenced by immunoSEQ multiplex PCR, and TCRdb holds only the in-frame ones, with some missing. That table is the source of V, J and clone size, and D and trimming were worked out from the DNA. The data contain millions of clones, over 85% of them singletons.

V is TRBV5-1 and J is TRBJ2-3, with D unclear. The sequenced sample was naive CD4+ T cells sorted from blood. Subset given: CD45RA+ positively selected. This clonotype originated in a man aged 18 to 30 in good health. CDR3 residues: CASSLSPDRTDTQYF. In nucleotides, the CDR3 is TGCGCCAGCAGCTTGTCACCGGACCGCACAGATACGCAGTATTTT.